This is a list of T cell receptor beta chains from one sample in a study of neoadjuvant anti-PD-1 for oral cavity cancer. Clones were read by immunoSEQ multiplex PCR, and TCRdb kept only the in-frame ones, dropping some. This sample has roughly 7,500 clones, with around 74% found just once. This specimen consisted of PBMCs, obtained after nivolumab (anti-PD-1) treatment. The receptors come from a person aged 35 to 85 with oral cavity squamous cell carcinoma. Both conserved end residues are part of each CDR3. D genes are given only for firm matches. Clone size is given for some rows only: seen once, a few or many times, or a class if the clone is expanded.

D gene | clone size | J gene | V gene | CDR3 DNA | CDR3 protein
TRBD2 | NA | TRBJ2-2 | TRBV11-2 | TGTGCCAGCAGCTGGGGACTAGCGGGGGGGCCGGGCACCGGGGAGCTGTTTTTT | CASSWGLAGGPGTGELFF
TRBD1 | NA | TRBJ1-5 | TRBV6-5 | TGTGCCAGCAGCCCCGGGACAGGGGGGAATCAGCCCCAGCATTTT | CASSPGTGGNQPQHF
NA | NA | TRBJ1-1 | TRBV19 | TGTGCCAGTAGTCCCCTGACAGACTCTTCTGAAGCTTTCTTT | CASSPLTDSSEAFF
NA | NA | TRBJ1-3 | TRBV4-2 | TGTGCCAGCAGCCGATTAGGAGGGGAAAGAGGAAACACCATATATTTT | CASSRLGGERGNTIYF
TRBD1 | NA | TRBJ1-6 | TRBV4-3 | TGCGCCAGCAGCCATCGAACAGGGGGCCCTCTCCCTAATTCACCCCTCCACTTT | CASSHRTGGPLPNSPLHF
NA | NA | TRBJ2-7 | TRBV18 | TGTGCCAGCTCACTATACGCGATACAACCGGGTCAACAGCAGTACTTC | CASSLYAIQPGQQQYF
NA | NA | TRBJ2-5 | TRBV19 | TGTGCCAGTAGTATACCCCCAGGGAAGCCCTACCAAGAGACCCAGTACTTC | CASSIPPGKPYQETQYF
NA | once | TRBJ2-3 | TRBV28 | TGTGCCAGCAGCAGACTCGCGGTCAGCCCCACAGATACGCAGTATTTT | CASSRLAVSPTDTQYF
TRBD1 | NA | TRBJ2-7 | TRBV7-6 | TGTGCCAGCAGCGGCAGCCCGGACAGGGGTGGGGAGCAGTACTTC | CASSGSPDRGGEQYF
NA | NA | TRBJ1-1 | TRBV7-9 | TGTGCCAGCAGCTTAATTTCTACTGAAGCTTTCTTT | CASSLISTEAFF
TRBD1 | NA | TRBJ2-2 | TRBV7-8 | TGTGCCAGCAGCTTAGATGGACAGGGACTCTTCTCGGAGCTGTTTTTT | CASSLDGQGLFSELFF
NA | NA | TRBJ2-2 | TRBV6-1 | TGTGCCAGCAGTAAAGCAGGCCCCGGGGAGCTGTTTTTT | CASSKAGPGELFF
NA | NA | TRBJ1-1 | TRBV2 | TGTGCCAGCAGTTTCAGGAACACTGAAGCTTTCTTT | CASSFRNTEAFF
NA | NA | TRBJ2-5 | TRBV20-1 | TGCAGTGCTCTAAAACAGGAGACCCAGTACTTC | CSALKQETQYF
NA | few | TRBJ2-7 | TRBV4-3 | TGCGCCAGCAGCCAAGGTGTCTCCTACGAGCAGTACTTC | CASSQGVSYEQYF
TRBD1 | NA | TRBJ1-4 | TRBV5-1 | TGCGCCAGCAGCCGTGACAGGGTTTTAGAAAAACTGTTTTTT | CASSRDRVLEKLFF
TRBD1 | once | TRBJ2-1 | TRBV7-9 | TGTGCCAGCAGCCACCGGACAGGGCGCTCCTACAATGAGCAGTTCTTC | CASSHRTGRSYNEQFF
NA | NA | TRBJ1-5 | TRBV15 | TGTGCCACCAGCAACAGGCATAGCAATCAGCCCCAGCATTTT | CATSNRHSNQPQHF
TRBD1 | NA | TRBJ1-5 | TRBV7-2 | TGTGCCAGCAGCGTAGACAGGGTTCAGCCCCAGCATTTT | CASSVDRVQPQHF
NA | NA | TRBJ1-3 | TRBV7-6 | TGTGCCAGCAGCGCAGCCTCGGGACGAAACACCATATATTTT | CASSAASGRNTIYF